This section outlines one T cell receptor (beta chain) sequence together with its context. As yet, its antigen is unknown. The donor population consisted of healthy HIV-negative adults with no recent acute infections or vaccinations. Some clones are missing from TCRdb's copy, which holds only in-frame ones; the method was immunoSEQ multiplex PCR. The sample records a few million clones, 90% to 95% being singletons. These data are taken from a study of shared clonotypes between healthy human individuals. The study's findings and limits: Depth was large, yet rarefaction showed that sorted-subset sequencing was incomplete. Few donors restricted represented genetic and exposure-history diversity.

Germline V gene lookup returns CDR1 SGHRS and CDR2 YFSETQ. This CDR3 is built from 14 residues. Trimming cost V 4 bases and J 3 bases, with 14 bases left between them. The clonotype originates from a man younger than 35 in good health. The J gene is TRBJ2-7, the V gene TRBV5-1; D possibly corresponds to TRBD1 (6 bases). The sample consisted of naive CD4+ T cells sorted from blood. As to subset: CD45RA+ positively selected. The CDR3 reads CASSPRDTDYEQYF. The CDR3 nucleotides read TGCGCCAGCAGCCCCCGGGACACAGACTACGAGCAGTACTTC.